The clone carrying this T cell receptor beta chain has only a few counts. Produced via immunoSEQ multiplex PCR; TCRdb's table is partial and in-frame only. The sample lists 300,000 to 400,000 clones; around 86% were seen once. CDR1 is SGHRS, CDR2 YFSETQ, per germline. Trimming pared 5 bases from V and 2 bases from J, leaving 12 bases between. This CDR3 has 14 amino acids. The data belong to a study of blood T cell repertoires in COVID-19. Assignment of participants to cohorts was predicated upon participant-reported clinical history. The study counted Cohort 3 donors as recovered given two negative PCRs, clearance, or symptom resolution.

Sequences were obtained from PBMCs or T cells enriched from blood (not recorded which). This sequence joins TRBV5-1 and TRBJ2-3; D gene uncertain. The source of this sequence is a man aged 55-75 years who had recovered from COVID-19. The CDR3 region is CASSYNSLTDTQYF. CDR3 coding DNA: TGCGCCAGCAGTTATAATTCCCTCACAGATACGCAGTATTTT.